The clone carrying this TCR beta chain was seen many times. These data originate in a study of neurological immune-mediated disorders. V dropped 8 bases and J dropped 7; count of bases not matched to a gene: 11. Germline CDR1 reads MRHNA; CDR2 reads SNTAGT. CDR3 length equals 14 residues. The cDNA was synthesized by 5'RACE incorporating 10-nucleotide random UMIs. Every sequencing run generated in excess of 180 million TCR-beta sequences. These sequences covered 15-18 subjects. TCRdb re-derived calls from the 5' RACE reads in MiXCR, one entry per CDR3 protein. The sample consists of about 48,000 distinct CDR3 sequences, approximately 10% of them appearing once. Source material was 2 million unsorted PBMCs, stored at -80 °C in RNAlater.

The receptor comes from a woman in her thirties or forties with HTLV-1-associated myelopathy (HAM/TSP). V is TRBV6-4 and J is TRBJ1-5; 7 bases agree with TRBD1. The sample was PBMCs. CDR3 sequence: CASRTGTAVQPQHF. CDR3 DNA sequence: TGTGCCAGCCGGACAGGCACCGCAGTGCAGCCCCAGCATTTT.